Shown below are 23 T cell receptor beta chains from a single sample sequenced in a study of blood T cell repertoires in COVID-19. Some clones are missing from TCRdb's copy, which holds only in-frame ones; the method was immunoSEQ multiplex PCR. The sample lists about 130,000 clones; roughly four fifths were seen once. Sequencing used peripheral blood. These receptors were obtained from a man at least 80 years old with COVID-19, enrolled during active disease.

The chain joins TRBV3-1 (or the pseudogene TRBV3-2) to TRBJ1-5, with no clear D. The CDR3 contains 15 residues. Germline V gene data show CDR1 as LGHDT and CDR2 as YNNKEL (reference sequence). Trimming removed 0 bases at V and 2 bases at J, with 8 bases between. CDR3 bases: TGTGCCAGCAGCCAAGATCGGCAGGGCAATCAGCCCCAGCATTTT. Amino acids: CASSQDRQGNQPQHF.

The chain recombines TRBV19 with TRBJ1-1; D not resolved. With 3 bases removed from V and 5 bases from J, the gap between germline ends came to 7 bases. Germline CDR1 is LNHDA and CDR2 is SQIVND (reference sequence). This CDR3 is 12 amino acids long. The DNA of the CDR3 is TGTGCCAGTAGTATCAGAGGGACTGAAGCTTTCTTT. Its translation is CASSIRGTEAFF.

The CDR3 reads CASSFFSGPNEKLFF. CDR3 sequence (DNA): TGTGCCAGCAGCTTTTTTAGCGGCCCGAATGAAAAACTGTTTTTT. V usage is TRBV7-2 and J usage is TRBJ1-4, with D unclear. V was cut by 3 bases and J by 5 bases, with 13 bases left in between. Germline V lookup: CDR1 SGHTA, CDR2 FQGNSA. This CDR3 spans 15 amino acids.

V is TRBV24-1 and J is TRBJ1-4; TRBD1 might be the D (5 bases). V lost 2 bases and J 7 bases, leaving 13 bases between the germline ends. Per the germline V gene, CDR1 is KGHDR and CDR2 is SFDVKD. The CDR3 has 15 residues. This CDR3 reads CATSDSRGVGEKLFF. The CDR3 nucleotides read TGTGCCACCAGTGATTCTAGGGGCGTTGGTGAAAAACTGTTTTTT.

The chain is built from TRBV7-8 and TRBJ2-7; the D is unclear. The ends were cut back, 2 bases at V and 0 bases at J, with 8 bases in the middle. Germline CDR1 reads SGHVS; CDR2 reads FQNEAQ. The CDR3 is 14 amino acids. The DNA for the CDR3 is TGTGCCAGCAGCTTAAGCGCTAGCTCCTACGAGCAGTACTTC. It is translated as CASSLSASSYEQYF. Together with reference TRBV7-8 and TRBJ2-7, the CDR3 gives the full variable domain: GAGVSQSPRYKVAKRGQDVALRCDPISGHVSLFWYQQALGQGPEFLTYFQNEAQLDKSGLPSDRFFAERPEGSVSTLKIQRTQQEDSAVYLCASSLSASSYEQYFGPGTRLTVT.

This clone was seen only once. The chain uses TRBV7-9 and TRBJ2-3; D gene unclear. CDR3 size: 15 residues. V lost 2 bases to trimming and J lost 2 bases, with 11 bases between them. Germline-derived CDR1 and CDR2 are SEHNR and FQNEAQ (reference sequence). The CDR3 nucleotides are TGTGCCAGCAGCTTATCTCGCTCTACCACAGATACGCAGTATTTT. Translated, it gives CASSLSRSTTDTQYF.

CDR3 sequence reads: CASRIGGGEGNQPQHF. As DNA, the CDR3 is TGTGCCAGCAGGATCGGAGGGGGCGAGGGCAATCAGCCCCAGCATTTT. This rearrangement joins TRBV28 to TRBJ1-5; TRBD1 agrees at 7 bases. The CDR3 length is 16 residues. Per the germline V gene, CDR1 is MDHEN and CDR2 is SYDVKM. With 6 bases clipped from V and 2 bases from J, the junction kept 10 bases outside the gene matches.

A single count supports this clone. This chain joins TRBV19 and TRBJ2-1; D perhaps matches TRBD1 (6 bases). Per the germline V gene, CDR1 is LNHDA and CDR2 is SQIVND (reference sequence). The CDR3 sequence is 15 residues long. Trimming removed 4 bases at V and 6 bases at J, with 16 bases between. The DNA for the CDR3 is TGTGCCAGTAGTAAGACAGGTGCTCGGAGCAATGAGCAGTTCTTC. It encodes CASSKTGARSNEQFF.

This clone showed up just a few times. The gene calls are TRBV11-2 and TRBJ1-1, with TRBD1 matching over 7 bases. V shed 4 bases, J shed 4 bases, and the junction held 9 bases outside the gene matches. The CDR3 covers 15 residues. Germline lookup yields CDR1 SGHAT and CDR2 FQNNGV. The CDR3 reads CASSSDRVGGTEAFF. In DNA, the CDR3 is TGTGCCAGCAGCTCCGACAGGGTCGGAGGCACTGAAGCTTTCTTT.

J is TRBJ2-7 and V is TRBV28, with D perhaps matching TRBD2 (6 bases). The CDR3 extends over 10 amino acids. Per the germline V gene, CDR1 is MDHEN and CDR2 is SYDVKM. V was trimmed by 8 bases and J by 6 bases, leaving 8 bases between them. The CDR3 nucleotides are TGTGCCAGCTTCGGGGGCGAGCAGTACTTC. As protein: CASFGGEQYF.

The rearrangement uses TRBV7-3 and TRBJ2-3; 9 positions match TRBD1. CDR1 SGHTA and CDR2 FQGTGA come from the germline V gene. This CDR3 has 15 residues. V gave up 3 bases and J gave up 2 bases; unmatched junction bases: 3. CDR3 protein: CASSFTGGNTDTQYF. The CDR3 DNA follows: TGTGCCAGCAGCTTTACAGGGGGCAACACAGATACGCAGTATTTT.

The chain is built from TRBV6-2 or TRBV6-3 and TRBJ2-7; D is perhaps TRBD1 (5 bases). Trimming cost V 0 bases and J 0 bases, with 12 bases left between them. The CDR3 extends over 16 amino acids. Germline V gives CDR1 MNHEY, CDR2 SVGEGT. The CDR3 spells CASSYSTTDHSYEQYF. In DNA, the CDR3 is TGTGCCAGCAGTTACTCCACGACAGACCACTCCTACGAGCAGTACTTC.

This clone occurred a few times. The rearrangement links TRBV28 to TRBJ2-5, with 11 bases that match TRBD2. V shed 3 bases, J shed 3 bases, and the junction held 3 bases outside the gene matches. This CDR3 is built from 15 residues. Germline assignment: CDR1 MDHEN and CDR2 SYDVKM. In DNA, the CDR3 is TGTGCCAGCAGTTTTTTTAGCGGGAGGGAAGAGACCCAGTACTTC. The encoded protein is CASSFFSGREETQYF.

The V gene is TRBV14, the J gene TRBJ1-1, with D unresolved. This CDR3 contains 15 residues. Trimming removed 1 base from V and 4 bases from J, with 13 bases in between. Germline CDR1 SGHDN, CDR2 FVKESK. Here the CDR3 reads CASSQVPGYGTEAFF. CDR3 nucleotides: TGTGCCAGCAGCCAAGTACCGGGGTATGGCACTGAAGCTTTCTTT.

V gene TRBV11-3 combines with J gene TRBJ2-3, with TRBD2 identical over 7 bases. With 1 base clipped from V and 0 bases from J, the junction kept 4 bases outside the gene matches. The CDR3 is made up of 16 amino acids. Germline loops: CDR1 SGHNT, CDR2 YENEEA. CDR3: CASSLAPGGSTDTQYF. CDR3 DNA sequence: TGTGCCAGCAGCTTAGCGCCGGGAGGAAGCACAGATACGCAGTATTTT. Complete variable domain (other parts from reference TRBV11-3 and TRBJ2-3): EAGVVQSPRYKIIEKKQPVAFWCNPISGHNTLYWYLQNLGQGPELLIRYENEEAVDDSQLPKDRFSAERLKGVDSTLKIQPAELGDSAVYLCASSLAPGGSTDTQYFGPGTRLTVL.

V gene TRBV10-3 combines with J gene TRBJ1-6, with D hard to call. Germline lookup yields CDR1 ENHRY and CDR2 SYGVKD. The CDR3 is 14 amino acids. V gave up 0 bases and J gave up 8 bases, with 8 bases separating them. CDR3 DNA: TGTGCCATCAGTGAGTCTAGTACGTATTCACCCCTCCACTTT. Its protein is CAISESSTYSPLHF.

Only a few counts were recorded for this clone. The chain employs TRBV28 and TRBJ2-1; D possibly corresponds to TRBD2 (5 bases). Germline V gene sequence: CDR1 MDHEN, CDR2 SYDVKM. Trimming took 7 bases from V and 3 from J, leaving 19 bases between them. CDR3 length: 16 amino acids. CDR3 bases: TGTGCCAGCATCTCGGGCGTGCGGGCTGGCTACAATGAGCAGTTCTTC. It codes for CASISGVRAGYNEQFF.

The chain recombines TRBV18 with TRBJ1-2, with TRBD1 matching 8 bases. CDR1 and CDR2 from the germline V gene are KGHSH and LQKENI. CDR3 length equals 15 residues. J lost 2 bases, V lost 3 bases, and 5 bases had no gene match. CDR3 sequence: CASSPQAGGNYGYTF. The CDR3 DNA follows: TGTGCCAGCTCACCCCAGGCAGGGGGCAACTATGGCTACACCTTC.

The V gene is TRBV6-1, the J gene TRBJ1-4; no clear D. V lost 1 base to trimming and J lost 7 bases, with 7 bases between them. The CDR3 spans 13 residues. CDR1 is MNHNS and CDR2 is SASEGT in the germline V gene. Here the CDR3 reads CASSEGGSEKLFF. The CDR3 DNA follows: TGTGCCAGCAGTGAAGGAGGTTCTGAAAAACTGTTTTTT.

The chain recombines TRBV7-2 with TRBJ2-2, with 9 positions matching TRBD2. V lost 1 base, J lost 6 bases, and 6 bases stayed unmatched. CDR3 length: 16 residues. Germline CDR1 and CDR2: SGHTA and FQGNSA. In nucleotides, the CDR3 is TGTGCCAGCAGCTTAGGGGGTAGCGGGAGATCCGGGGAGCTGTTTTTT. Translated, it gives CASSLGGSGRSGELFF.

This clone was counted between two and nine times. This chain joins TRBV5-1 and TRBJ2-1; the match to TRBD2 covers 12 bases. J gave up 0 bases and V 3 bases, and 4 bases lay outside the gene matches. The CDR3 extends over 17 amino acids. CDR1 is SGHRS and CDR2 is YFSETQ in the germline V gene. CDR3 in amino acids: CASSSTSGRSSYNEQFF. The CDR3 DNA sequence: TGCGCCAGCAGCTCCACTAGCGGGAGGAGCTCCTACAATGAGCAGTTCTTC.

This clone was picked up a small number of times. The rearrangement links TRBV29-1 to TRBJ2-7; D possibly corresponds to TRBD2 (5 bases). This CDR3 contains 12 residues. The V gene's germline CDR1 is SQVTM and CDR2 ANQGSEA. Trimming took off 4 bases at V and 6 bases at J, with 13 bases between the two ends. The CDR3 loop is CSVGAGSVEQYF. CDR3 bases: TGCAGCGTTGGGGCGGGTTCGGTCGAGCAGTACTTC.

The CDR3 sequence: CASSLVQGTYNEQFF. CDR3 nucleotide sequence: TGTGCCAGCAGCTTAGTCCAGGGGACCTACAATGAGCAGTTCTTC. V is TRBV7-6 and J is TRBJ2-1, with D perhaps TRBD1 (6 bases). The CDR3 has 15 amino acids. Germline lookup yields CDR1 SGHVS and CDR2 FNYEAQ. V lost 1 base and J lost 2, with 9 bases in between.